This TCR beta chain originates from a study of human T cells and chemical hapten exposure. Study-level information: Mostly female patients had alopecia areata, totalis or universalis. Variability of per-sample TCR yields stemmed mainly from small differences in pooled library volume.

This clonotype appeared a few times. V was clipped by 5 bases and J by 4 bases, with 11 bases between them. The CDR3 length is 13 residues. Germline values: CDR1 LGHDT, CDR2 YNNKEL (reference sequence). Separate cDNA molecules received unique molecular identifiers, which the library attached to them. Each CDR3 protein is one row after TCRdb ran MiXCR on the RACE reads. The data show tens of thousands of distinct CDR3 sequences, with around 7.8% seen just once and about 1.6% held by the top ten. The time point is: patch test 1, 2 weeks after DPC sensitization. Specified treatment: therapeutic diphenylcyclopropenone sensitization with weekly scalp DPC.

Sample: whole blood, taken in connection with sensitization to the hapten diphenylcyclopropenone (DPC). V usage is TRBV3-1 and J usage is TRBJ1-2; D perhaps matches TRBD1 (5 bases). The sequence was obtained from a woman younger than 45 with alopecia areata. Some clones in this sample may be carry-over from other donors' samples. The CDR3 protein is CASSSGGVYGYTF. CDR3 nucleotides: TGTGCCAGCAGCTCTGGGGGAGTCTATGGCTACACCTTC.